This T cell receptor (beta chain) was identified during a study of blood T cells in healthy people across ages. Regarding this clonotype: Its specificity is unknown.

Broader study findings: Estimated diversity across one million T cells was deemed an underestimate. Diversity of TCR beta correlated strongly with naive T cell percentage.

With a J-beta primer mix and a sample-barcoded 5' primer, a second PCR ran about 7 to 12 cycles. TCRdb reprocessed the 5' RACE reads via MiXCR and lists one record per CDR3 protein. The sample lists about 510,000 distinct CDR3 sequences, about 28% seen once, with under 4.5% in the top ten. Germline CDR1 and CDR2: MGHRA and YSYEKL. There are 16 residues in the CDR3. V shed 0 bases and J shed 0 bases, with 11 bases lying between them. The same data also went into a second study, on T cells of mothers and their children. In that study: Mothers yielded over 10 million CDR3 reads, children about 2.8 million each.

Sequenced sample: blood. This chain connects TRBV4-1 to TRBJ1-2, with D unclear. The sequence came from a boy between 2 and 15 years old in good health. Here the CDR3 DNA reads TGCGCCAGCAGCCAAGATAGCGGCAGAGCTAACTATGGCTACACCTTC. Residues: CASSQDSGRANYGYTF.